A single sample is the source of the 6 T cell receptor beta chains below, sequenced in a study of T cells after posttransplantation cyclophosphamide. Generated by immunoSEQ multiplex PCR, the TCRdb table keeps only in-frame clones and is missing some. The top ten clones hold 0.25% to 0.3% of a sample with about 16,000 clones, around 94% of them seen once. Cells defined as naive were viable CD3+CD4+ or CD3+CD8+ and CCR7+CD45RA+CD45RO-CD95-CD27+CD28+. The specimen sequenced was naive CD4+ T cells sorted from blood. Source of these receptors: a woman between 45 and 65 years old in good health and a related stem cell transplant donor.

The chain joins TRBV9 to TRBJ2-5; D gene uncertain. Trimming removed 0 bases from V and 5 bases from J, with 11 bases in between. Germline V gene data show CDR1 as SGDLS and CDR2 as YYNGEE. The CDR3 loop spans 14 amino acids. The CDR3 is CASSVDGRRETQYF. The CDR3 DNA is TGTGCCAGCAGCGTAGATGGTCGGCGGGAGACCCAGTACTTC.

J is TRBJ2-5 and V is TRBV15, with D tentatively TRBD1 (6 bases). Near its end, the DNA agrees better with TRBJ2-7, so the J call may be wrong. CDR3 length equals 14 residues. Germline assignment: CDR1 LNHNV and CDR2 YYDKDF (reference sequence). The CDR3 loop reads CATSARDTPHEQYF. The CDR3 DNA reads as TGTGCCACCAGCGCTCGGGACACCCCACACGAGCAGTACTTC.

V and J are TRBV29-1 and TRBJ2-5; TRBD1 is a possible D gene (7 bases). The CDR3 is made up of 14 amino acids. Germline CDR1 and CDR2: SQVTM and ANQGSEA. The V end was cut by 0 bases, the J end by 2 bases, with 10 bases between. CDR3 sequence (DNA): TGCAGCGTTGAAGATCCAGGGGGGCAAGAGACCCAGTACTTC. Protein: CSVEDPGGQETQYF.

The chain recombines TRBV5-1 with TRBJ1-3, with 8 bases aligning to TRBD1. CDR1 and CDR2 from the germline V gene are SGHRS and YFSETQ. This CDR3 spans 18 amino acids. With V trimmed by 0 bases and J by 0 bases, 8 bases remained unmatched. CDR3 residues: CASSLAIFTGGSGNTIYF. In nucleotides, the CDR3 is TGCGCCAGCAGCTTGGCCATCTTTACAGGGGGCTCTGGAAACACCATATATTTT.

The chain joins TRBV10-3 to TRBJ2-3; 13 nucleotides align to TRBD2. The CDR3 runs to 16 residues. With V trimmed by 1 base and J by 4 bases, 2 bases remained unmatched. In germline, CDR1 is ENHRY, CDR2 SYGVKD. The CDR3 DNA reads as TGTGCCATCAGTGAGTGGACTAGCGGGAGCCCAGATACGCAGTATTTT. Its protein is CAISEWTSGSPDTQYF.

The chain combines TRBV5-1 with TRBJ2-1; 10 bases map to TRBD2. The CDR3 contains 14 residues. Trimming at V came to 7 bases and at J to 5 bases, leaving 6 bases not matched to a gene. Germline CDR1 and CDR2: SGHRS and YFSETQ. CDR3 sequence (DNA): TGCGCCAGCCGAGGACTAGCGGCCGACAATGAGCAGTTCTTC. Translated: CASRGLAADNEQFF.